This TCR beta chain was documented in a study of blood T cells in healthy people across ages. About this clonotype: Its matching antigen is unknown.

Primers used in a second PCR of roughly 7 to 12 cycles were a sample-barcoded 5' primer and a J-beta primer mix. TCRdb processed the 5' RACE reads anew with MiXCR; each CDR3 protein has one entry. The sample lists some 710,000 distinct CDR3 sequences, 22% occurring once. The length of the CDR3 is 19 residues. The germline V gene encodes CDR1 LNHNV and CDR2 YYDKDF (reference sequence). Study conclusions and caveats: It was held that diversity estimates obtained from one million T cells represented underestimates. Long-lived donors had more naive CD4+ cells and higher diversity than aged donors. Measured against age, TCR beta diversity per million T cells decreased in a roughly linear manner.

Healthy Caucasian individuals from Russia aged about 6 to 95 were enrolled as donors. Material: blood. The source is a man between 70 and 80 years old in good health. The rearrangement joins TRBV15 to TRBJ2-7; 10 nucleotides match TRBD2. The DNA end is more similar to TRBJ2-1, so the J call may be wrong. This CDR3 is CATSRAFWLAGAPVNEQFF. The CDR3 DNA follows: TGTGCCACCAGCAGAGCGTTCTGGCTAGCGGGAGCTCCGGTGAATGAGCAGTTCTTC.